This entry features one T cell receptor beta chain sequence. The source of the sample is a study of blood T cell repertoires in COVID-19. Study-level information: COVID-19 samples from acute and convalescent phases originated in the United States, Italy and Spain. T cells, B-cell-depleted T cells, or PBMCs supplied cDNA or gDNA.

Trimming at V came to 7 bases and at J to 7 bases, leaving 13 bases not matched to a gene. Germline V gene data show CDR1 as SGHTS and CDR2 as YDEGEE. This CDR3 spans 16 amino acids. Per the study methods: Quantification of nucleated cells was approximated via reference gene primer amplification. TCRdb's table, derived via immunoSEQ multiplex PCR, lists solely in-frame clones and lacks some. V, J and clone size reflect that table, while D and trimming were determined from the DNA. The table shows 300,000 to 450,000 clones, with 85% to 90% occurring only once. Cohort 3 donors were reported recovered after two negative PCRs, clearance, or symptom resolution.

This chain connects TRBV5-8 to TRBJ2-2; the match to TRBD1 covers 10 bases. Specimen: PBMCs or T cells enriched from blood (not recorded which). The clonotype originates from a man aged 18 to 30 who had recovered from COVID-19. CDR3 residues: CASAAGTGDSGGELFF. The CDR3 DNA reads as TGTGCCAGCGCCGCCGGGACAGGGGATTCCGGCGGGGAGCTGTTTTTT.